Detailed here is one TCR beta chain. The data were taken from a study of blood T cell repertoires in COVID-19. Recruits, aged 18 to 89 years, lived in under 25 US areas. Assignments of participants to cohorts depended upon their own reported clinical history. Original methodology: How many nucleated cells were present was estimated from reference gene primer amplification. Profiling relied on immunoSEQ multiplex PCR, and the TCRdb table lists in-frame clones only, not all of them. Clone size and V and J calls were adopted from that table, with D and trimming inferred from the DNA. The sample records some 330,000 clones, 80% to 85% being singletons. The J segment lost 9 bases and the V segment lost 5 bases, leaving 7 bases of the junction unmatched. The CDR3 is 13 amino acids.

The sequenced sample was PBMCs or T cells enriched from blood (not recorded which). The chain joins TRBV12-3 or TRBV12-4 to TRBJ1-2, with 9 bases aligning to TRBD1. This clonotype was obtained from a woman aged 45-65 years who had recovered from COVID-19. The CDR3 reads CASSQQGAPRYTF. For the CDR3, the DNA is TGTGCCAGCAGTCAACAGGGGGCACCTCGCTACACCTTC.